The 14 T cell receptor beta chains below come from one sample, sequenced in a study of shared clonotypes between healthy human individuals. Libraries were prepared by immunoSEQ multiplex PCR; TCRdb keeps only in-frame clonotypes and omits some of them. In the table there are over 700,000 clones, around 77% of which are singletons. Material: memory CD4+ T cells sorted from blood. Subset of the sample: CD45RA-negative fraction. These TCRs come from a woman under 40 in good health.

The chain has TRBV28 and TRBJ2-7; TRBD2 matches at 14 bases. The CDR3 is 17 residues long. Trimming at V came to 6 bases and at J to 3 bases, leaving 10 bases not matched to a gene. Per germline, CDR1 MDHEN and CDR2 SYDVKM. CDR3 loop: CASSALAGTSGSYEQYF. The DNA for the CDR3 is TGTGCCAGCAGCGCCCTAGCCGGGACTAGCGGGAGCTACGAGCAGTACTTC. The full variable domain, its missing parts supplied by reference TRBV28 and TRBJ2-7, is DVKVTQSSRYLVKRTGEKVFLECVQDMDHENMFWYRQDPGLGLRLIYFSYDVKMKEKGDIPEGYSVSREKKERFSLILESASTNQTSMYLCASSALAGTSGSYEQYFGPGTRLTVT.

This clone was counted once. The rearrangement uses TRBV6-1 and TRBJ1-5; D gene unclear. The germline CDR1 and CDR2 sequences are MNHNS and SASEGT. Between the trimmed V and J ends, which lost 9 bases and 0 bases, there was a span of 9 bases. This CDR3 is 13 amino acids long. The CDR3 DNA reads as TGTGCCAGTCAGTTCTATAGCAATCAGCCCCAGCATTTT. Its translation is CASQFYSNQPQHF.

The CDR3 region has the DNA TGTGCCAGCAGCGTGGGGGGCGGGAGTAGGGGAGAGACCCAGTACTTC. Amino acids: CASSVGGGSRGETQYF. J is TRBJ2-5 and V is TRBV13; weak D call: TRBD2 (7 bases). CDR3 length: 16 residues. V was shortened by 5 bases and J by 4 bases, with 20 bases between the two germline ends. Germline CDR1 and CDR2: PRHDT and FYEKMQ (reference sequence). The full variable domain, completed using reference TRBV13 and TRBJ2-5, is AAGVIQSPRHLIKEKRETATLKCYPIPRHDTVYWYQQGPGQDPQFLISFYEKMQSDKGSIPDRFSAQQFSDYHSELNMSSLELGDSALYFCASSVGGGSRGETQYFGPGTRLLVL.

The chain combines TRBV28 with TRBJ2-2, with D hard to call. CDR3 size: 12 residues. V gave up 5 bases and J gave up 5 bases, with 6 bases separating them. Germline loops: CDR1 MDHEN, CDR2 SYDVKM. The CDR3 spells CASSIRTGELFF. DNA for the CDR3: TGTGCCAGCAGTATTCGTACCGGGGAGCTGTTTTTT.

This clone showed up just a few times. The gene calls are TRBV11-2 and TRBJ2-1; D possibly corresponds to TRBD2 (6 bases). V was pared by 4 bases and J by 3 bases, with 13 bases between. Germline CDR1 SGHAT, CDR2 FQNNGV. This CDR3 is built from 15 residues. The CDR3 protein is CASSSAGTYYNEQFF. The DNA of the CDR3 is TGTGCCAGCAGCTCTGCCGGGACTTACTACAATGAGCAGTTCTTC. The entire variable domain, with the rest obtained from reference TRBV11-2 and TRBJ2-1, is as follows: EAGVAQSPRYKIIEKRQSVAFWCNPISGHATLYWYQQILGQGPKLLIQFQNNGVVDDSQLPKDRFSAERLKGVDSTLKIQPAKLEDSAVYLCASSSAGTYYNEQFFGPGTRLTVL.

V gene TRBV12-5 combines with J gene TRBJ2-5; 10 bases agree with TRBD1. The CDR3 loop spans 17 amino acids. Germline values: CDR1 LGHNT, CDR2 FRNRAP. Germline trimming cut 1 base from V and 3 bases from J; bases unmatched to any gene: 8. The CDR3 sequence: CASGLGRDRGREETQYF. CDR3 coding DNA: TGTGCTAGTGGTTTGGGCCGGGACAGGGGACGGGAAGAGACCCAGTACTTC.

With regard to this clone: The junction does not match germline at one end; this may be a read error. In DNA, the CDR3 is TGTGCCAGCAGTCTAAACCTCGGACAGGTAAACTTC. It specifies CASSLNLGQVNF. The chain has TRBV28 and TRBJ2-7; 7 bases are shared with TRBD1. CDR3 length: 12 amino acids. The V gene's germline CDR1 is MDHEN and CDR2 SYDVKM.

This sequence joins TRBV9 and TRBJ1-2, with D unclear. This CDR3 contains 14 residues. Trimming removed 3 bases at V and 0 bases at J, with 9 bases between. From germline, CDR1 is SGDLS and CDR2 YYNGEE. DNA for the CDR3: TGTGCCAGCAGCGCCCAGAAAGCTAACTATGGCTACACCTTC. This sequence encodes CASSAQKANYGYTF.

The chain recombines TRBV7-8 with TRBJ2-3, with D unclear. Trimming took 5 bases from V and 0 from J, leaving 15 bases between them. Germline CDR1 reads SGHVS; CDR2 reads FQNEAQ. The CDR3 loop spans 16 amino acids. The DNA of the CDR3 is TGTGCCAGCAGCCCCCGGAGAGGACCTAGCACAGATACGCAGTATTTT. It specifies CASSPRRGPSTDTQYF.

The chain recombines TRBV29-1 with TRBJ1-2, with D unresolved. Trimming removed 4 bases at V and 7 bases at J, with 10 bases between. Germline CDR1 SQVTM, CDR2 ANQGSEA. The CDR3 runs 11 residues. The DNA of the CDR3 is TGCAGCGTTGGCCAGATCGGTGGCTACACCTTC. Translating gives CSVGQIGGYTF.

There are a few counts of this clone. The genes are TRBV5-4 and TRBJ2-1; TRBD1 is a possible D gene (5 bases). The CDR3 totals 11 residues. Germline CDR1 and CDR2: SGHNT and YYREEE (reference sequence). V gave up 4 bases and J gave up 9 bases, with 8 bases separating them. Here the CDR3 reads CASSRQSEQFF. The CDR3 bases are TGTGCCAGCAGCAGACAGTCTGAGCAGTTCTTC. Based on the CDR3 plus reference TRBV5-4 and TRBJ2-1, the full variable domain is ETGVTQSPTHLIKTRGQQVTLRCSSQSGHNTVSWYQQALGQGPQFIFQYYREEENGRGNFPPRFSGLQFPNYSSELNVNALELDDSALYLCASSRQSEQFFGPGTRLTVL.

The chain links TRBV2 to TRBJ2-1; TRBD2 agrees at 16 bases. After removal of 5 bases from V and 1 base from J, the junction contained 5 bases not matched to a gene. There are 18 residues in the CDR3. CDR1 and CDR2 (germline): SNHLY, FYNNEI. This chain's CDR3 is CASSQGTSGRASYNEQFF. The CDR3 DNA reads as TGTGCCAGCAGTCAGGGGACTAGCGGGAGGGCTTCCTACAATGAGCAGTTCTTC. Looking up the rest from reference TRBV2 and TRBJ2-1 gives the full variable domain: EPEVTQTPSHQVTQMGQEVILRCVPISNHLYFYWYRQILGQKVEFLVSFYNNEISEKSEIFDDQFSVERPDGSNFTLKIRSTKLEDSAMYFCASSQGTSGRASYNEQFFGPGTRLTVL.

This clone was counted ten times or more. The J gene is TRBJ2-7, the V gene TRBV10-3; D is unclear. Germline lookup yields CDR1 ENHRY and CDR2 SYGVKD. This CDR3 is built from 12 residues. Trimming removed 6 bases at V and 6 bases at J, with 12 bases between. DNA for the CDR3: TGTGCCATCAGACCGACCGAAGGCGAGCAGTACTTC. It specifies CAIRPTEGEQYF.

The chain couples TRBV7-9 to TRBJ2-1; 7 bases line up with TRBD1. The CDR3 sequence is 14 residues long. Germline CDR1 SEHNR, CDR2 FQNEAQ (reference sequence). V gave up 4 bases and J gave up 9 bases; unmatched junction bases: 9. CDR3 protein: CASSSWTGSGEQFF. Written as DNA, the CDR3 is TGTGCCAGCAGCTCATGGACAGGATCAGGTGAGCAGTTCTTC.